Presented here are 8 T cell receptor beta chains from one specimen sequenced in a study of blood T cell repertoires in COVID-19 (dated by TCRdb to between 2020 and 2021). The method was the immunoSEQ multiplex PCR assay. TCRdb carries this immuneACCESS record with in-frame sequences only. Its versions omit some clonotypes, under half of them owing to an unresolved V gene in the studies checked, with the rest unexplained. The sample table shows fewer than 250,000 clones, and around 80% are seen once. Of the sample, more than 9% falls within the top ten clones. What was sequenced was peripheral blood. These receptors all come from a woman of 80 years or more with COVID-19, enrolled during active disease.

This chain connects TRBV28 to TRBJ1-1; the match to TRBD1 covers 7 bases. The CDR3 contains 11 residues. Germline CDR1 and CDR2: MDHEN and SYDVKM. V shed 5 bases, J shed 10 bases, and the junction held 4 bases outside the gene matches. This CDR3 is CASSPTGVAFF. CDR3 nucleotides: TGTGCCAGCAGTCCTACAGGGGTAGCTTTCTTT.

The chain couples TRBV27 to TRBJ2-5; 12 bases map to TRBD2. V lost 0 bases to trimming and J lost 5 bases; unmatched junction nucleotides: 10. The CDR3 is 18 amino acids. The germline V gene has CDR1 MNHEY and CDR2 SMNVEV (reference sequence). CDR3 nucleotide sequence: TGTGCCAGCAGTTTATCCGGGACTAGCGGGCTAGGTTGGGAGACCCAGTACTTC. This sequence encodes CASSLSGTSGLGWETQYF.

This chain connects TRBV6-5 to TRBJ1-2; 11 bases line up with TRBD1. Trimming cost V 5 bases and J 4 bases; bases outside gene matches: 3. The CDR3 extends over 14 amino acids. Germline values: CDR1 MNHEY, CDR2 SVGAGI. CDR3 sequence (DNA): TGTGCCAGCAGTAGGGACAGGGGGGTCTATGGCTACACCTTC. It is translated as CASSRDRGVYGYTF.

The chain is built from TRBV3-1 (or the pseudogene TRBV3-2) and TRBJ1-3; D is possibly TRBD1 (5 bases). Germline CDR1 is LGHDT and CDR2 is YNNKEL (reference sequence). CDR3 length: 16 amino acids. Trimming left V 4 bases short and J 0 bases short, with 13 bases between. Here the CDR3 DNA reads TGTGCCAGCAGCCCATTGTCGACAGACTCTGGAAACACCATATATTTT. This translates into CASSPLSTDSGNTIYF.

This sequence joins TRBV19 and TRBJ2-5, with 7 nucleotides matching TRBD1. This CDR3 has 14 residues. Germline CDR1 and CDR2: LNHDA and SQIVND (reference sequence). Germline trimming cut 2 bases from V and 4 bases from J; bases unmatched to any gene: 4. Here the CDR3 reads CASSIRQGLETQYF. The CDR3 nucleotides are TGTGCCAGTAGTATAAGACAGGGATTAGAGACCCAGTACTTC.

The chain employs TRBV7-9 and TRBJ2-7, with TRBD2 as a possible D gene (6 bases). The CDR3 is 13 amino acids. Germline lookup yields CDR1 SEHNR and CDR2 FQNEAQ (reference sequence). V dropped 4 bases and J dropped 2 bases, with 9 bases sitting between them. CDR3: CASSYGTAYEQYV. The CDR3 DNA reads TGTGCCAGCAGCTATGGGACTGCCTACGAGCAGTACGTC.

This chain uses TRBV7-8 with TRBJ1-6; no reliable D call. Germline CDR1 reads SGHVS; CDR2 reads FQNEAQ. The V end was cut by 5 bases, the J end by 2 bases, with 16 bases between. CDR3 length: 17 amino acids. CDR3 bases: TGTGCCAGCAGCGCTCCGACTAGCGTTCCCTATAATTCACCCCTCCACTTT. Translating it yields CASSAPTSVPYNSPLHF. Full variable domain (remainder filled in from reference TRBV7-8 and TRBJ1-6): GAGVSQSPRYKVAKRGQDVALRCDPISGHVSLFWYQQALGQGPEFLTYFQNEAQLDKSGLPSDRFFAERPEGSVSTLKIQRTQQEDSAVYLCASSAPTSVPYNSPLHFGNGTRLTVT.

This CDR3 reads CASSYPGQGANTEAFF. The CDR3 DNA is TGTGCCAGCAGTTACCCAGGACAGGGCGCGAACACTGAAGCTTTCTTT. The chain has TRBV6-2 or TRBV6-3 and TRBJ1-1; 8 bases are a match to TRBD1. Germline assignment: CDR1 MNHEY and CDR2 SVGEGT. CDR3 length: 16 amino acids. The junction had 6 bases not matched to a gene; V was cut back by 2 bases and J by 1 base.